This TCR beta chain comes out of a study of T cells in Graves' hyperthyroidism and ophthalmopathy. The CDR3 extends over 13 amino acids. V was clipped by 2 bases and J by 5 bases, with 12 bases between them. Germline V gene lookup returns CDR1 DFQATT and CDR2 SNEGSKA (reference sequence). Amplified TCR beta CDR3 regions came from RNA transcripts. A first-round RT-PCR of the TCR CDR3 used the HTBI primer set. TCRdb reprocessed the multiplex PCR reads with MiXCR, giving one entry per CDR3 protein. The profile shows some 740,000 distinct CDR3 sequences, 11% to 15% of them singletons. Broader study findings: Prediction of ophthalmopathy progression came a median 6.5 months pre-onset. Most expanded thyroid clonotypes above 0.001 also appeared in blood. A model built on 13 V-J features separated ophthalmopathy from stable hyperthyroidism.

This clonotype has only a few counts. Its matching antigen is unknown. A lack of ophthalmopathy progression within 18 months defined stable Graves' hyperthyroidism. Sequencing was performed on blood. V usage is TRBV20-1 and J usage is TRBJ1-2; D is possibly TRBD1 (5 bases). The receptor comes from a woman aged 18-29 years with Graves' hyperthyroidism. CDR3 DNA: TGCAGTGCTAGATACGGACAAAAATATGGCTACACCTTC. Its translation is CSARYGQKYGYTF.